This T cell receptor (beta chain) was sequenced in a study of monozygotic twins with inflammatory bowel disease. The CDR3 totals 16 residues. Germline CDR1 LNHDA, CDR2 SQIVND (reference sequence). A total RNA quantity of approximately 3,700 ng went into each TCR library. The unique tags termed UMIs, each holding a 6-nucleotide sample barcode, were added by means of template switching. TCRdb reprocessed the 5' RACE reads and stores each CDR3 protein as one record, lacking DNA. Across about 160,000 distinct CDR3 sequences, the top ten clones capture 2% to 2.5% of the sample. Remarks on this clonotype: Its antigen is not known.

Study observations and caveats: IBD patients showed reduced TCRbeta diversity (inverse Simpson) versus healthy co-twins. Concordance status among twins (concordant versus discordant) showed no link to repertoire similarity, possibly from limited power.

The receptor was isolated from a human donor with ulcerative colitis or Crohn's disease, or a healthy co-twin of an affected twin (not recorded which). This chain uses TRBV19 with TRBJ1-1. Material: blood. The CDR3 loop reads CASSISTGTPVEVAFF.